This is a list of T cell receptor beta chains from one sample in a study of shared clonotypes between healthy human individuals. TCRdb keeps only in-frame clones here, not all; method: immunoSEQ multiplex PCR. The sample has 550,000 to 650,000 clones; roughly 96% are singletons. Sequences were obtained from naive CD8+ T cells sorted from blood. These receptors originate from a woman in her twenties or thirties in good health. The CDR3 runs from the conserved cysteine through the conserved F or W. A D gene is named only where the DNA matches it firmly. Only some rows state a clone size, as once, few, many or a class for expanded clones.

V	J	D	size	CDR3	DNA
TRBV29-1	TRBJ2-7	NA	NA	CSVIQQSSYEQYF	TGCAGCGTAATTCAACAGAGCTCCTACGAGCAGTACTTC
TRBV9	TRBJ1-4	NA	NA	CASSVGGATNEKLFF	TGTGCCAGCAGCGTTGGGGGCGCAACTAATGAAAAACTGTTTTTT
TRBV9	TRBJ2-3	TRBD2	NA	CASSGPILAERTSTDTQYF	TGTGCCAGCAGCGGTCCCATTCTAGCGGAGAGAACTAGCACAGATACGCAGTATTTT
TRBV7-9	TRBJ1-2	TRBD1	NA	CASARGANNYGYTF	TGTGCCAGCGCCAGGGGGGCTAATAACTATGGCTACACCTTC
TRBV9	TRBJ1-2	TRBD1	once	CASSSGQGSYTF	TGTGCCAGCAGCTCAGGACAGGGAAGCTACACCTTC
TRBV11-2	TRBJ2-7	TRBD2	NA	CASSLGGTSARPPYEQYF	TGTGCCAGCAGCTTAGGGGGAACTAGCGCAAGGCCCCCCTACGAGCAGTACTTC
TRBV29-1	TRBJ2-1	NA	NA	CSVEKRDGGRDLDNEQFF	TGCAGCGTTGAAAAGAGGGATGGGGGACGAGATTTGGACAATGAGCAGTTCTTC
TRBV27	TRBJ2-7	TRBD2	NA	CASSHRDSGSGEQYF	TGTGCCAGCAGTCACCGTGATAGCGGGAGCGGCGAGCAGTACTTC
TRBV5-4	TRBJ2-2	NA	NA	CASRSNTGELFF	TGTGCCAGCAGATCGAACACCGGGGAGCTGTTTTTT
TRBV29-1	TRBJ2-1	NA	NA	CSVVGSPYNEQFF	TGCAGCGTTGTGGGCTCTCCGTACAATGAGCAGTTCTTC
TRBV27	TRBJ2-1	NA	NA	CATGTGADEQFF	TGTGCCACCGGGACCGGGGCGGATGAGCAGTTCTTC
TRBV5-4	TRBJ2-5	NA	NA	CASSLYFKLETQYF	TGTGCCAGCAGCTTGTACTTCAAACTAGAGACCCAGTACTTC
TRBV10-2	TRBJ2-7	NA	NA	CASSPGSSYEQYF	TGCGCCAGCAGTCCCGGCTCCTCCTACGAGCAGTACTTC
TRBV28	TRBJ2-7	TRBD2	NA	CASSPTLSGRDYEQYF	TGTGCCAGCAGTCCGACCCTCAGCGGGAGGGACTACGAGCAGTACTTC
TRBV28	TRBJ2-2	NA	NA	CATGIGELFF	TGTGCTACCGGGATCGGGGAGCTGTTTTTT
TRBV5-1	TRBJ2-7	TRBD2	NA	CASSFSSGLSYEQYF	TGCGCCAGCAGCTTCTCTAGCGGGCTGTCCTACGAGCAGTACTTC
TRBV28	TRBJ2-7	TRBD1	NA	CASSKRQGRREQYF	TGTGCCAGCAGTAAACGACAGGGCCGTAGGGAGCAGTACTTC
TRBV27	TRBJ1-2	TRBD1	NA	CASSFGQGAGGYTF	TGTGCCAGCAGTTTCGGGCAGGGGGCAGGTGGCTACACCTTC
TRBV2	TRBJ1-5	NA	NA	CASRWASGQPQHF	TGTGCCAGCAGGTGGGCCTCAGGACAGCCCCAGCATTTT
TRBV19	TRBJ1-2	NA	NA	CASSHGSSYGYTF	TGTGCCAGTAGTCATGGTAGCTCCTATGGCTACACCTTC
TRBV27	TRBJ2-3	NA	NA	CASSFIQGLGTDTQYF	TGTGCCAGCAGTTTTATACAGGGCCTTGGAACAGATACGCAGTATTTT
TRBV5-1	TRBJ2-1	TRBD1	NA	CASSPRTGISLYEQFF	TGCGCCAGCAGCCCCCGGACAGGGATTAGTTTGTATGAGCAGTTCTTC
TRBV27	TRBJ1-5	NA	few	CASSLKDNQPQHF	TGTGCCAGCAGTTTAAAGGACAATCAGCCCCAGCATTTT
TRBV25-1	TRBJ1-1	TRBD1	NA	CASSEGTGRWTEAFF	TGTGCCAGCAGTGAGGGGACAGGGCGGTGGACTGAAGCTTTCTTT
TRBV29-1	TRBJ1-1	TRBD1	NA	CSVGTGVWNTEAFF	TGCAGCGTCGGGACAGGGGTTTGGAACACTGAAGCTTTCTTT
TRBV15	TRBJ2-5	NA	NA	CATSRDGKGQETQYF	TGTGCCACCAGCAGAGATGGGAAGGGACAAGAGACCCAGTACTTC
TRBV28	TRBJ2-3	NA	NA	CASSPVVQTWQERDTQYF	TGTGCCAGCAGTCCGGTAGTTCAAACCTGGCAAGAGCGAGATACGCAGTATTTT
TRBV28	TRBJ1-3	TRBD1	NA	CASSLDTTGGSGNTIYF	TGTGCCAGCAGTTTGGACACTACAGGGGGCTCTGGAAACACCATATATTTT
TRBV5-1	TRBJ2-1	NA	NA	CASSSEDYLEHEQFF	TGCGCCAGCAGCTCCGAGGACTACCTAGAGCATGAGCAGTTCTTC
TRBV10-2	TRBJ1-3	NA	NA	CASIPGPENTIYF	TGCGCCAGCATCCCAGGCCCCGAAAACACCATATATTTT
TRBV7-9	TRBJ1-5	NA	NA	CASSLIGEGLVNQPQHF	TGTGCCAGCAGCTTAATCGGGGAGGGACTGGTCAATCAGCCCCAGCATTTT
TRBV6-1	TRBJ2-7	TRBD2	NA	CASSENIWWTSGSYEQYF	TGTGCCAGCAGTGAAAACATTTGGTGGACTAGCGGGTCCTACGAGCAGTACTTC
TRBV28	TRBJ1-1	NA	NA	CASSRPTEATTEAFF	TGTGCCAGCAGTCGGCCCACGGAGGCGACCACTGAAGCTTTCTTT
TRBV19	TRBJ2-7	NA	NA	CASSVFGASPKYEQYF	TGTGCCAGTAGTGTATTTGGGGCTTCTCCTAAGTACGAGCAGTACTTC
TRBV10-1	TRBJ2-4	NA	NA	CASSESSGDFEDSIQYF	TGCGCCAGCAGTGAGTCCAGTGGCGATTTCGAGGATAGCATTCAGTACTTC